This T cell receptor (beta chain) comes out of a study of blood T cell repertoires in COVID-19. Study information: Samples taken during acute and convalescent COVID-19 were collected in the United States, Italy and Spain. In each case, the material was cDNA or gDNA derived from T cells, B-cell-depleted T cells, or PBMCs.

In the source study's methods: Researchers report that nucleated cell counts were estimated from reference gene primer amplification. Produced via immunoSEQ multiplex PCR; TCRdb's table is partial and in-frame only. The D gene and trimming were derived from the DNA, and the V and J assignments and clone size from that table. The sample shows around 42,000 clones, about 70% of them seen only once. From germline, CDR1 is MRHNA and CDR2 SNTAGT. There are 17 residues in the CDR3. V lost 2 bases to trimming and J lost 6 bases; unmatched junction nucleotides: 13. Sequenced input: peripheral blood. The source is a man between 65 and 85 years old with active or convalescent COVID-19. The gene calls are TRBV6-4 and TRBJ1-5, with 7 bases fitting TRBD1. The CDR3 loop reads CASSDLHRGVRVQPQHF. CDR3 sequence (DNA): TGTGCCAGCAGTGACCTACACAGGGGAGTCCGTGTTCAGCCCCAGCATTTT.